This T cell receptor (beta chain) appears in the sequencing data of a study of T cell changes during pregnancy in multiple sclerosis (dated by TCRdb to about 2019). For the study in its entirety: The study looked at changes in the T cell repertoire across pregnancy in women with multiple sclerosis.

As regards this clone: Its antigen is not yet known. No base qualities exist here, and no much larger clone lies one base off it.

Library creation used the immunoSEQ multiplex PCR assay. Here the immuneACCESS table is served through TCRdb, limited to in-frame sequences with V and J called. Missing clones are a known gap in these copies; in checked studies unresolved V genes cover under half, and the rest lacks a known reason. This sample holds 70,000 to 75,000 clones; roughly 92% were observed only once. Just under 2% of the sample is held by the ten biggest clonotypes. Looking up the germline V gene yields CDR1 ENHRY and CDR2 SYGVKD. From its cysteine to its phenylalanine, the CDR3 spans 14 amino acids. Of the read, only the CDR3 DNA is kept; its 42 bases are in frame from base 1. The V and J ends are trimmed by 3 bases and 4 bases, leaving 10 bases between them.

This TCR came from a female donor with multiple sclerosis, enrolled in a pregnancy study. This receptor chain uses TRBV10-3 and TRBJ1-3, with an unclear D gene assignment. The source material was peripheral blood, sampled in the second trimester of pregnancy. The CDR3 loop reads CAISDPDSGNTIYF. The DNA is as follows: TGTGCCATCAGTGACCCAGACTCGGGAAACACCATATATTTT.